This T cell receptor (beta chain) was sequenced for a study of blood T cells in healthy people across ages. Overall study findings and caveats: Across the age range, TCR beta diversity per million T cells fell in a roughly linear way.

V was clipped by 0 bases and J by 4 bases; unmatched bases: 6. Germline V lookup: CDR1 LGHNA, CDR2 YNFKEQ. CDR3 size: 18 residues. Worth noting for this clonotype: Its antigen is undetermined.

Using a J-beta primer mix together with a sample-barcoded 5' primer, a second PCR was run for about 7 to 12 cycles. Using its own MiXCR run on the 5' RACE reads, TCRdb lists one record per CDR3 protein. In the table there are 710,000 or so distinct CDR3 sequences, about 20% of which are singletons. The chain links TRBV4-2 to TRBJ2-2, with 12 nucleotides matching TRBD2. The TCR sequence derives from a man in his 70s in good health. Sequencing was performed on blood. The CDR3 sequence is CASSQDKTSGGVTGELFF. The CDR3 nucleotides are TGTGCCAGCAGCCAAGATAAGACTAGCGGGGGTGTCACCGGGGAGCTGTTTTTT.